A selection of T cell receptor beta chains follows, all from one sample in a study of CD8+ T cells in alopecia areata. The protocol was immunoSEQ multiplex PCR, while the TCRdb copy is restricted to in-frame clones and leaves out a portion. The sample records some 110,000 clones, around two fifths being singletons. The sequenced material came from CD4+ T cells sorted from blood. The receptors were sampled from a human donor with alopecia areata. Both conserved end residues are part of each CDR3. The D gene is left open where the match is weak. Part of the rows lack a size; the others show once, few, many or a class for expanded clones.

CDR3 DNA: TGTGCCAGCGGGCAGGGGGCAGGTCAGCCCCAGCATTTT
CDR3 protein: CASGQGAGQPQHF
J gene: TRBJ1-5
D gene: TRBD1
V gene: TRBV28
clone size: -

CDR3 DNA: TGTGCCAGCAGCAAGGGATCGTACCAAGAGACCCAGTACTTC
CDR3 protein: CASSKGSYQETQYF
J gene: TRBJ2-5
D gene: -
V gene: TRBV7-2
clone size: -

CDR3 DNA: TGCAGCGTTGAAGAGACTAGCGGGAGGCCCCAGTACTTC
CDR3 protein: CSVEETSGRPQYF
J gene: TRBJ2-5
D gene: TRBD2
V gene: TRBV29-1
clone size: -

CDR3 DNA: TGTGCCAGCAGTTCCGCCGGCAGTCCCTATGGCTACACCTTC
CDR3 protein: CASSSAGSPYGYTF
J gene: TRBJ1-2
D gene: -
V gene: TRBV28
clone size: -

CDR3 DNA: TGCGCCAGCAGCAGGGACTCAAGCTCTGGGGCCAACGTCCTGACTTTC
CDR3 protein: CASSRDSSSGANVLTF
J gene: TRBJ2-6
D gene: -
V gene: TRBV5-1
clone size: -

CDR3 DNA: TGCGCCAGCAGCAGACAGGGGGACACCGGGGAGCTGTTTTTT
CDR3 protein: CASSRQGDTGELFF
J gene: TRBJ2-2
D gene: TRBD1
V gene: TRBV5-1
clone size: -

CDR3 DNA: TGCAGCACCCCTGGGACTAGCGGGTCAGGCACCGGGGAGCTGTTTTTT
CDR3 protein: CSTPGTSGSGTGELFF
J gene: TRBJ2-2
D gene: TRBD2
V gene: TRBV29-1
clone size: few

CDR3 DNA: TGTGCCAGCAGTGCCGGGACTAGCGGGTTCACAGATACGCAGTATTTT
CDR3 protein: CASSAGTSGFTDTQYF
J gene: TRBJ2-3
D gene: TRBD2
V gene: TRBV2
clone size: -

CDR3 DNA: TGTGCCTGGAGTGCCGCGGTTACCTACAATGAGCAGTTCTTC
CDR3 protein: CAWSAAVTYNEQFF
J gene: TRBJ2-1
D gene: -
V gene: TRBV30
clone size: -

CDR3 DNA: TGTGCCAGCAGATTAACAGGGTCCGCTGGCTACACCTTC
CDR3 protein: CASRLTGSAGYTF
J gene: TRBJ1-2
D gene: -
V gene: TRBV25-1
clone size: -

CDR3 DNA: TGCAGCGTGACAGGAACTAATGAAAAACTGTTTTTT
CDR3 protein: CSVTGTNEKLFF
J gene: TRBJ1-4
D gene: -
V gene: TRBV29-1
clone size: few

CDR3 DNA: TGCAGCGTCGAAACGACTAGCCTCAGCACAGATACGCAGTATTTT
CDR3 protein: CSVETTSLSTDTQYF
J gene: TRBJ2-3
D gene: TRBD2
V gene: TRBV29-1
clone size: -

CDR3 DNA: TGTGCCTGGAGAATAGGGGGCGGGCAGTTCTTC
CDR3 protein: CAWRIGGGQFF
J gene: TRBJ2-1
D gene: TRBD1
V gene: TRBV30
clone size: once

CDR3 DNA: TGCGCCAGCAGCTTGGTTCCGGGAACCTATGGCTACACCTTC
CDR3 protein: CASSLVPGTYGYTF
J gene: TRBJ1-2
D gene: -
V gene: TRBV5-1
clone size: -

CDR3 DNA: TGTGCCAGCTCACCGGGACAGCTGAGCACAGATACGCAGTATTTT
CDR3 protein: CASSPGQLSTDTQYF
J gene: TRBJ2-3
D gene: TRBD1
V gene: TRBV18
clone size: -

CDR3 DNA: TGTGCCAGCAGTCATCGGGGGCGGGGCAGGAGGAGAGAGACCCAGTACTTC
CDR3 protein: CASSHRGRGRRRETQYF
J gene: TRBJ2-5
D gene: -
V gene: TRBV28
clone size: few

CDR3 DNA: TGTGCCAGCAGTCGGGCCGGCATTCAGTACTTC
CDR3 protein: CASSRAGIQYF
J gene: TRBJ2-4
D gene: -
V gene: TRBV28
clone size: medium-sized

CDR3 DNA: TGTGCCACCAGCAGAGTTTCCACTAGCGGGGAGACCCAGTACTTC
CDR3 protein: CATSRVSTSGETQYF
J gene: TRBJ2-5
D gene: TRBD2
V gene: TRBV15
clone size: -

CDR3 DNA: TGTGCCAGCAGCCCTCAGGCTCTAGCCAAAAACATTCAGTACTTC
CDR3 protein: CASSPQALAKNIQYF
J gene: TRBJ2-4
D gene: -
V gene: TRBV5-4
clone size: -

CDR3 DNA: TGTGCCAGCAGTGAAGGAGCGACAGGGTGGGATGGCTACACCTTC
CDR3 protein: CASSEGATGWDGYTF
J gene: TRBJ1-2
D gene: TRBD1
V gene: TRBV2
clone size: -

CDR3 DNA: TGTGCCAGCAGTGTGAACCCAGGAGCTGGGGCCAACGTCCTGACTTTC
CDR3 protein: CASSVNPGAGANVLTF
J gene: TRBJ2-6
D gene: -
V gene: TRBV28
clone size: few

CDR3 DNA: TGTGCCAGCAGCTCCAGGGGGCCCCAAGAGACCCAGTACTTC
CDR3 protein: CASSSRGPQETQYF
J gene: TRBJ2-5
D gene: TRBD1
V gene: TRBV7-2
clone size: -

CDR3 DNA: TGTGCCTGGAATGGCAGCCCTAACTATGGCTACACCTTC
CDR3 protein: CAWNGSPNYGYTF
J gene: TRBJ1-2
D gene: -
V gene: TRBV30
clone size: -

CDR3 DNA: TGTGCCAGCAGTTTAGAGGGACCGATGGAGGGCTACACCTTC
CDR3 protein: CASSLEGPMEGYTF
J gene: TRBJ1-2
D gene: -
V gene: TRBV28
clone size: many

CDR3 DNA: TGTGCCTGGAGTGTACAGGACAATCAGCCCCAGCATTTT
CDR3 protein: CAWSVQDNQPQHF
J gene: TRBJ1-5
D gene: -
V gene: TRBV30
clone size: once

CDR3 DNA: TGTGCCACCAGCAGAGATCTGGTAGCAGTCACCTACAATGAGCAGTTCTTC
CDR3 protein: CATSRDLVAVTYNEQFF
J gene: TRBJ2-1
D gene: -
V gene: TRBV15
clone size: -

CDR3 DNA: TGCAGCGTTGTTCACGTAATGGGAAACACTGAAGCTTTCTTT
CDR3 protein: CSVVHVMGNTEAFF
J gene: TRBJ1-1
D gene: -
V gene: TRBV29-1
clone size: -

CDR3 DNA: TGTGCCAGCTCACCAGAATCTCCTGGCAATGAGCAGTTCTTC
CDR3 protein: CASSPESPGNEQFF
J gene: TRBJ2-1
D gene: -
V gene: TRBV18
clone size: few

CDR3 DNA: TGTGCCAGCAGTTACTCGGCCGGAGGAGTGAACACTGAAGCTTTCTTT
CDR3 protein: CASSYSAGGVNTEAFF
J gene: TRBJ1-1
D gene: -
V gene: TRBV6-5
clone size: -